These 5 T cell receptor beta chains share one sample of origin, sequenced in a study of CD8 T cells in ankylosing spondylitis. Study-level results: Made up of under 10 highly homologous variants, a TCR beta motif appeared characteristic of ankylosing spondylitis blood.

TCRdb reprocessed the 5' RACE reads with MiXCR, giving one entry per CDR3 protein. Among over 400,000 distinct CDR3 sequences listed, about 24% were seen once. These receptors' antigens are unknown. The material sequenced was blood, either unsorted or a sorted T cell fraction (not recorded which). These TCRs come from a male donor with ankylosing spondylitis.

In this sample, this clonotype turned up a few times. The rearrangement links TRBV28 to TRBJ2-7, with TRBD2 matching over 12 bases. CDR3 length equals 13 residues. Germline-derived CDR1 and CDR2 are MDHEN and SYDVKM. V gave up 9 bases and J gave up 4 bases; unmatched junction bases: 4. CDR3 coding DNA: TGTGCCAGTGGACTAGCGGGGCATTACGAGCAGTACGTC. This gives the protein CASGLAGHYEQYV.

The rearrangement links TRBV11-2 to TRBJ2-1, with D maybe TRBD2 (6 bases). Looked up from germline, CDR1 is SGHAT and CDR2 is FQNNGV. The CDR3 totals 16 residues. The V and J ends lost 5 bases and 0 bases respectively, with 14 bases between them. As DNA, the CDR3 is TGTGCCAGCAGCGCCACCCTCGGGAGCTCCTACAATGAGCAGTTCTTC. It specifies CASSATLGSSYNEQFF. The whole variable domain, remainder taken from reference TRBV11-2 and TRBJ2-1, is EAGVAQSPRYKIIEKRQSVAFWCNPISGHATLYWYQQILGQGPKLLIQFQNNGVVDDSQLPKDRFSAERLKGVDSTLKIQPAKLEDSAVYLCASSATLGSSYNEQFFGPGTRLTVL.

This clonotype was counted a few times. The rearrangement uses TRBV6-2 or TRBV6-3 and TRBJ2-1; D not resolved. The germline gives CDR1 MNHEY, CDR2 SVGEGT. This CDR3 is built from 11 residues. V gave up 2 bases and J gave up 15 bases, with 11 bases separating them. CDR3 in amino acids: CASSYGLYRFF. DNA of the CDR3: TGTGCCAGCAGTTACGGGCTTTATCGGTTCTTC.

The chain joins TRBV7-2 to TRBJ1-1; the D is unclear. Per germline, CDR1 SGHTA and CDR2 FQGNSA. The CDR3 is 15 residues long. Deletions cut 7 bases from V and 0 bases from J, with 15 bases between. In nucleotides, the CDR3 is TGTGCCAGCACCTTCTTAACACCCATGAACACTGAAGCTTTCTTT. This gives the protein CASTFLTPMNTEAFF.

This clonotype was observed a handful of times. The CDR3 DNA sequence: TGTGCCACCAGTGCGGTCGGGAGAAGCACAGATACGCAGTATTTT. It is translated as CATSAVGRSTDTQYF. V gene TRBV24-1 combines with J gene TRBJ2-3, with a tentative D call TRBD2 (6 bases). The CDR3 loop spans 15 amino acids. Germline V gene lookup returns CDR1 KGHDR and CDR2 SFDVKD. V was pared by 5 bases and J by 0 bases, with 11 bases between.